The clone carrying this T cell receptor (beta chain) appeared a single time. Its antigen is undetermined. TCRbeta libraries were built with three rounds of nested PCR, modified from ARM-PCR. From the multiplex PCR reads, TCRdb called clonotypes with MiXCR, one entry per CDR3 protein. In the table there are 65,000 to 75,000 distinct CDR3 sequences, 55% to 85% of which are singletons. This record comes from a study of tumor and adjacent non-tumor tissue in lung cancer. On the study more broadly: There were 11 to 12 adenocarcinoma, 2 squamous cell carcinoma and 1 small cell lung cancer cases. The patients, roughly 9 men and 4 to 6 women, were roughly 30 to 80 with stage I to III disease. The study, taken as a whole, reports: Compared with tumor, normal lung showed significantly lower TCR diversity.

CDR1 is DFQATT and CDR2 is SNEGSKA in the germline V gene (reference sequence). Trimming took off 2 bases at V and 0 bases at J, with 12 bases between the two ends. The CDR3 is 15 residues long. The template was RNA from unsorted bulk tissue. The rearrangement joins TRBV20-1 to TRBJ2-3; D perhaps matches TRBD2 (5 bases). This clonotype originated in a man in his 60s with non-small cell lung cancer. Sequencing input: lung tumor tissue. The CDR3 loop is CSARLDFYSTDTQYF. The CDR3, as DNA: TGCAGTGCTAGATTGGACTTCTATAGCACAGATACGCAGTATTTT.